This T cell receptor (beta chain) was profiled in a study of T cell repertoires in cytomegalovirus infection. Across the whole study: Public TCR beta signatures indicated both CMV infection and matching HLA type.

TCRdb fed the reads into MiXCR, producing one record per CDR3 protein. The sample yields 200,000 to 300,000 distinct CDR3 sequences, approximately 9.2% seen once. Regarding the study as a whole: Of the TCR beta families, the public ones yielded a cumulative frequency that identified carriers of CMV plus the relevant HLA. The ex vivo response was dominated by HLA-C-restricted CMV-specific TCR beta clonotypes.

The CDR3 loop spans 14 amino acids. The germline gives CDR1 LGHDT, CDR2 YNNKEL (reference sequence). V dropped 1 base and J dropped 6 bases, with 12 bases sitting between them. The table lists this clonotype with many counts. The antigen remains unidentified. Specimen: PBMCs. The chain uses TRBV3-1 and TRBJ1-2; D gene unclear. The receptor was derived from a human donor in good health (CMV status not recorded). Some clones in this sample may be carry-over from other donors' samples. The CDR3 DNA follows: TGTGCCAGCAGCCAAGGCCTTACATCTGATGGCTACACCTTC. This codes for CASSQGLTSDGYTF.